The 6 T cell receptor beta chains below come from one sample, sequenced in a study of blood T cells in healthy people across ages. The authors ran a second PCR of roughly 6 to 11 cycles using a sample-barcoded 5' primer and a J-beta primer mix. TCRdb itself ran the 5' RACE reads through MiXCR, one entry per CDR3 protein. The repertoire holds about 630,000 distinct CDR3 sequences, with over 20% as singletons. Specimen: blood. All receptors come from a man aged 70-80 years in good health.

The chain combines TRBV7-9 with TRBJ2-5, with a tentative D call TRBD2 (6 bases). The germline V and J ends were trimmed by 9 bases and 0 bases, with 8 bases remaining between them. The V gene's germline CDR1 is SEHNR and CDR2 FQNEAQ (reference sequence). The CDR3 runs to 12 residues. Here the CDR3 reads CASQRDQETQYF. The CDR3 DNA reads TGTGCCAGTCAGCGGGACCAAGAGACCCAGTACTTC.

In its sample, this clonotype was seen a few times. The genes are TRBV7-6 and TRBJ2-5; D unclear. The CDR3 runs 13 residues. V gave up 3 bases and J gave up 3 bases, with 8 bases separating them. Germline V lookup: CDR1 SGHVS, CDR2 FNYEAQ. The CDR3 bases are TGTGCCAGCAGCTTCGGCCGAAAAGAGACCCAGTACTTC. Translated: CASSFGRKETQYF.

This chain connects TRBV7-8 to TRBJ1-5; D uncertain. The CDR3 has 17 residues. CDR1 and CDR2 (germline): SGHVS, FQNEAQ. The ends were cut back, 2 bases at V and 0 bases at J, with 14 bases in the middle. The CDR3 DNA is TGTGCCAGCAGCTTACCAGGTATAGGGTATAGCAATCAGCCCCAGCATTTT. Its translation is CASSLPGIGYSNQPQHF.

V gene TRBV21-1 combines with J gene TRBJ1-3; the table gives TRBD1 as D, unverified against the DNA. TRBV21-1 is annotated as a pseudogene. The CDR3 spans 16 residues. The chain's CDR3 is CASSPTGRGRGSTIYF. CDR3 sequence (DNA): TGTGCCAGCAGCCCCACCGGCAGGGGGCGAGGAAGCACCATATATTTT.

The chain has TRBV7-9 and TRBJ2-3, with unresolved D. V lost 1 base, J lost 6 bases, and 17 bases lay in between. This CDR3 has 16 residues. In germline, CDR1 is SEHNR, CDR2 FQNEAQ (reference sequence). The CDR3 region has the DNA TGTGCCAGCAGCTTAGTTATGACGACCCTTGGGGATACGCAGTATTTT. This translates into CASSLVMTTLGDTQYF.

A note on this clonotype: A junction boundary mismatches the germline segment, possibly from a read error. The chain joins TRBV28 to TRBJ2-5; 7 bases line up with TRBD2. The J call is uncertain, as TRBJ2-7 better fits the DNA end. CDR3 length: 15 amino acids. Germline values: CDR1 MDHEN, CDR2 SYDVKM. The CDR3 DNA reads TGTGCCAGCAGTTTAGCGGCTAGCGGATCCTGCGAGCAGTACTTC. It translates to CASSLAASGSCEQYF.